The next 3 T cell receptor beta chains were all read from a single sample in a study of response to subunit inactivated influenza vaccine (dated by TCRdb to 2017 to 2018). Library creation used RT-PCR. The sample was run on an Illumina HiSeq 2500. Using fastp trimming at Q25 and MiXCR clonotype assembly, TCRdb reanalyzed the public sequencing data and kept in-frame beta chains. Under each unique CDR3 protein, matching rows form one entry showing the most common genes and DNA. Present in this sample are almost 250,000 distinct CDR3 sequences, roughly an eighth of which were seen just once. Of the sample, about 7.8% is held by the ten largest clones. The material sequenced was non-naive T cells sorted from PBMCs, taken approximately 15 days before vaccination. The cell subset or site label, as the study defines it: memory T cell fraction. The receptor set was obtained from a man aged 50 to 60 who received an inactivated influenza vaccine. Donor details come from another sample of the same person, matched by shared clones.

V is TRBV7-9 and J is TRBJ2-7; 8 positions agree with TRBD1. This CDR3 comprises 14 residues. Germline loops: CDR1 SEHNR, CDR2 FQNEAQ (reference sequence). V was pared by 5 bases and J by 2 bases, with 5 bases of the junction left unmatched. DNA of the CDR3: TGTGCCAGCAGCGGCATACAGGGGGCCTACGAGCAGTACTTC. Translated, it gives CASSGIQGAYEQYF. The full variable domain, its missing parts supplied by reference TRBV7-9 and TRBJ2-7, is DTGVSQNPRHKITKRGQNVTFRCDPISEHNRLYWYRQTLGQGPEFLTYFQNEAQLEKSRLLSDRFSAERPKGSFSTLEIQRTEQGDSAMYLCASSGIQGAYEQYFGPGTRLTVT.

This clonotype has a count of ten or more. The V call is TRBV4-3, the J call TRBJ2-7; the D is unclear. CDR3 length: 13 amino acids. Germline V gives CDR1 LGHNA, CDR2 YSLEER. V gave up 0 bases and J gave up 3 bases, with 6 bases separating them. CDR3 residues: CASSQERNYEQYF. The CDR3 DNA reads as TGCGCCAGCAGCCAAGAACGTAACTACGAGCAGTACTTC.

This clonotype came up many times. The rearrangement uses TRBV5-1 and TRBJ2-1; D is possibly TRBD2 (6 bases). The V end was cut by 7 bases, the J end by 6 bases, with 17 bases between. The CDR3 sequence is 14 residues long. CDR1 is SGHRS, CDR2 YFSETQ, per germline. CDR3: CASGKYGTPNEQFF. The DNA for the CDR3 is TGCGCCAGCGGAAAGTATGGGACTCCCAATGAGCAGTTCTTC.